The 20 T cell receptor beta chains given below trace back to one sample, sequenced in a study of shared T cell receptors in the human thymus. The data were produced by immunoSEQ multiplex PCR, yet TCRdb's version contains in-frame clones alone and is incomplete. The data contain almost 550,000 clones, approximately 80% of them singletons. These same records also appear under a second study, on human thymus T cells.

Sequenced: thymocytes. These receptors were taken from a boy younger than two with a congenital heart defect.

This clone was picked up a small number of times. The chain recombines TRBV4-3 with TRBJ1-3; D is unclear. Germline CDR1 reads LGHNA; CDR2 reads YSLEER. CDR3 length equals 16 residues. Deletions cut 4 bases from V and 0 bases from J, with 13 bases between. The CDR3 spells CASSLSGVRSGNTIYF. Written as DNA, the CDR3 is TGCGCCAGCAGCCTATCAGGCGTGCGCTCTGGAAACACCATATATTTT.

This chain joins TRBV11-2 and TRBJ2-7, with D perhaps matching TRBD2 (5 bases). Trimming removed 6 bases from V and 3 bases from J, with 12 bases in between. The CDR3 runs 13 residues. CDR1 and CDR2 from the germline V gene are SGHAT and FQNNGV. Here the CDR3 reads CASSSARDYEQYF. The CDR3 DNA sequence: TGTGCCAGCAGTTCAGCCCGGGACTACGAGCAGTACTTC.

This chain connects TRBV29-1 to TRBJ2-5; 8 bases are shared with TRBD1. The better agreement between TRBJ2-7 and the DNA end casts doubt on the J call. There are 14 residues in the CDR3. The germline V gene has CDR1 SQVTM and CDR2 ANQGSEA. The CDR3 spells CSVRGQGASYEQYF. DNA for the CDR3: TGCAGCGTGAGGGGGCAGGGGGCATCCTACGAGCAGTACTTC.

The gene calls are TRBV21-1 and TRBJ1-5; TRBD1 is the table's D call, not checked against the DNA. TRBV21-1 is annotated as a pseudogene. The CDR3 loop spans 14 amino acids. CDR3 sequence: CASSTIRTDQPQHF. CDR3 DNA: TGTGCCAGCAGCACCATCCGGACAGACCAGCCCCAGCATTTT.

The chain couples TRBV12-5 to TRBJ1-1; D remains ambiguous. The V end was cut by 1 base, the J end by 0 bases, with 12 bases between. Germline-derived CDR1 and CDR2 are LGHNT and FRNRAP. This CDR3 has 16 residues. This CDR3 is CASGLGTEQLNTEAFF. The CDR3 DNA reads TGTGCTAGTGGTTTGGGAACGGAGCAATTGAACACTGAAGCTTTCTTT.

CDR3 protein: CAISESCYRGLGYGYTF. The CDR3 bases are TGTGCCATCAGTGAGTCGTGTTACAGGGGGCTTGGCTATGGCTACACCTTC. The chain combines TRBV10-3 with TRBJ1-2; 9 bases map to TRBD1. Per germline, CDR1 ENHRY and CDR2 SYGVKD. The CDR3 loop spans 17 amino acids. V trimming: 0 bases; J trimming: 4 bases; junction bases outside the gene matches: 9.

The gene calls are TRBV27 and TRBJ2-3; 12 bases map to TRBD2. The CDR3 covers 18 residues. V was pared by 6 bases and J by 4 bases, with 14 bases of the junction left unmatched. Germline V gene lookup returns CDR1 MNHEY and CDR2 SMNVEV (reference sequence). CDR3 sequence reads: CASRLRTSGTGASDTQYF. The CDR3 coding sequence is TGTGCCAGCAGATTACGGACTAGCGGGACTGGGGCCTCAGATACGCAGTATTTT.

In regard to this clone: This same CDR3 is encoded by further DNA sequences in the sample. The chain has TRBV5-1 and TRBJ2-7; D unresolved. This CDR3 is built from 11 residues. V was shortened by 0 bases and J by 5 bases, with 3 bases between the two germline ends. The germline V gene encodes CDR1 SGHRS and CDR2 YFSETQ. The CDR3 spells CASSLADEQYF. The CDR3 nucleotides read TGCGCCAGCAGCTTGGCCGACGAGCAGTACTTC.

This clone occurred a few times. V usage is TRBV5-6 and J usage is TRBJ2-7; weak D call: TRBD2 (6 bases). Trimming removed 0 bases from V and 6 bases from J, with 10 bases in between. Germline lookup yields CDR1 SGHDT and CDR2 YYEEEE. This CDR3 comprises 13 residues. The DNA for the CDR3 is TGTGCCAGCAGCTTGGCGGGAGTACCCGAGCAGTACTTC. Translating it yields CASSLAGVPEQYF.

This chain links TRBV20-1 with TRBJ2-5; TRBD1 is a possible D gene (5 bases). The better agreement between TRBJ2-7 and the DNA end casts doubt on the J call. Germline CDR1 is DFQATT and CDR2 is SNEGSKA (reference sequence). This CDR3 comprises 11 residues. CDR3 DNA: TGCAGTGCTAGGCAGGGCTACGAGCAGTACTTC. This sequence encodes CSARQGYEQYF.

J is TRBJ2-7 and V is TRBV7-9, with 9 bases fitting TRBD2. V shed 5 bases and J 6 bases; nucleotides not matched to a gene: 14. Germline CDR1 SEHNR, CDR2 FQNEAQ (reference sequence). The CDR3 covers 16 residues. In DNA, the CDR3 is TGTGCCAGCAGCACAGGGGTGGGGCTAGCGGGAACCGAGCAGTACTTC. Encoded protein: CASSTGVGLAGTEQYF.

The chain recombines TRBV4-3 with TRBJ2-1; the D is unclear. CDR3 length: 16 amino acids. Trimming removed 4 bases from V and 0 bases from J, with 13 bases in between. CDR1 is LGHNA, CDR2 YSLEER, per germline. The CDR3 DNA is TGCGCCAGCAGCCCCAGGTCGGTAATCTCCTACAATGAGCAGTTCTTC. Protein product: CASSPRSVISYNEQFF.

J is TRBJ2-5 and V is TRBV23-1; D remains unclear. TRBV23-1 is sorted into the ORF group, with uncertain function. This CDR3 has 14 amino acids. The V end was cut by 2 bases, the J end by 2 bases, with 9 bases between. This CDR3 is CASSQRQVQETQYF. The CDR3 DNA reads TGCGCCAGCAGTCAAAGACAAGTTCAAGAGACCCAGTACTTC.

This chain joins TRBV7-2 and TRBJ2-6; D uncertain. Germline V gene lookup returns CDR1 SGHTA and CDR2 FQGNSA. V was shortened by 1 base and J by 0 bases, with 10 bases between the two germline ends. The length of the CDR3 is 17 residues. The CDR3 bases are TGTGCCAGCAGCTTAGGGATACGGAGCTCTGGGGCCAACGTCCTGACTTTC. This sequence encodes CASSLGIRSSGANVLTF.

This clone was observed a few times. The chain combines TRBV4-1 with TRBJ1-3, with D possibly TRBD1 on 6 matching bases. V was trimmed by 5 bases and J by 0 bases, leaving 11 bases between them. The germline V gene has CDR1 MGHRA and CDR2 YSYEKL. The CDR3 covers 15 residues. CDR3 in DNA: TGCGCCAGCAGCTTTGACAGGTCCTCTGGAAACACCATATATTTT. Translation gives CASSFDRSSGNTIYF.

The genes are TRBV28 and TRBJ1-5; 8 bases fit TRBD1. The CDR3 sequence is 16 residues long. The germline V gene has CDR1 MDHEN and CDR2 SYDVKM. Trimming removed 11 bases from V and 0 bases from J; junction bases left unmatched: 12. Here the CDR3 DNA reads TGTGCCGCAGCCCAGGGGGCACCAGTTAGCAATCAGCCCCAGCATTTT. Translating gives CAAAQGAPVSNQPQHF.

V is TRBV14 and J is TRBJ2-7; 7 bases are a match to TRBD1. V lost 1 base and J lost 5; bases outside the gene matches: 8. This CDR3 has 15 amino acids. The V gene's germline CDR1 is SGHDN and CDR2 FVKESK. This CDR3 is CASSQVETGINEQYF. As DNA, the CDR3 is TGTGCCAGCAGCCAAGTTGAGACAGGGATCAACGAGCAGTACTTC.

The chain combines TRBV10-3 with TRBJ2-7, with TRBD2 matching 11 bases. The CDR3 covers 14 residues. Germline V lookup: CDR1 ENHRY, CDR2 SYGVKD. J lost 2 bases, V lost 10 bases, and 7 bases had no gene match. Written as DNA, the CDR3 is TGTGCCACCCAACTAGCGGGAGCCCCCTACGAGCAGTACTTC. As protein: CATQLAGAPYEQYF.

The table lists this clone with a count of one. The chain recombines TRBV10-3 with TRBJ2-1; unclear D gene. V was trimmed by 2 bases and J by 2 bases, leaving 7 bases between them. The CDR3 has 14 residues. In germline, CDR1 is ENHRY, CDR2 SYGVKD. The CDR3 region has the DNA TGTGCCATCAGTGAGCAGGCAACCTACAATGAGCAGTTCTTC. It encodes CAISEQATYNEQFF.

The rearrangement uses TRBV30 and TRBJ2-7; 8 nucleotides align to TRBD2. Germline trimming cut 7 bases from V and 2 bases from J; bases unmatched to any gene: 16. The CDR3 length is 16 residues. The V gene's germline CDR1 is GTSNPN and CDR2 SVGIG (reference sequence). The CDR3 DNA reads as TGTGCCTCCCGAGCGGGGACTAGAAACCCCCCCTACGAGCAGTACTTC. It yields the protein CASRAGTRNPPYEQYF.